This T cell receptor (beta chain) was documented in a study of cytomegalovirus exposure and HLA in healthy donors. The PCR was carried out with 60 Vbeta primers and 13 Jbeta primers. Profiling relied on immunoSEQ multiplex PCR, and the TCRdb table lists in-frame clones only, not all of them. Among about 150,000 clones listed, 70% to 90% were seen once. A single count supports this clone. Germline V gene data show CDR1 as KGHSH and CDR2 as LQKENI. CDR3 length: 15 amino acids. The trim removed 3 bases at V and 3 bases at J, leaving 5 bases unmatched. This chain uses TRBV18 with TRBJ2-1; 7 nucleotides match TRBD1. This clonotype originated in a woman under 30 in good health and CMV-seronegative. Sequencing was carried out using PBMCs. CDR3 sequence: CASSPQTGVYNEQFF. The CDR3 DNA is TGTGCCAGCTCACCCCAAACAGGGGTCTACAATGAGCAGTTCTTC.